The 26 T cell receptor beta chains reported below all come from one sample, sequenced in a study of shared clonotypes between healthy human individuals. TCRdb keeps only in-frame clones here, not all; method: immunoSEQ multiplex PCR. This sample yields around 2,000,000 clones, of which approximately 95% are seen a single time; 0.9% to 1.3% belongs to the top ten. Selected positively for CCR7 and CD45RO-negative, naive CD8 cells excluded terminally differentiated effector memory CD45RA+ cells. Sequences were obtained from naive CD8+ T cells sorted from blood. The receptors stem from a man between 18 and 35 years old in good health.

The CDR3 here is CASSSGPSGPLSYEQYF. CDR3 DNA: TGTGCCAGCAGCTCCGGCCCTAGCGGGCCTCTGTCCTACGAGCAGTACTTC. This rearrangement joins TRBV13 to TRBJ2-7; 8 bases align to TRBD2. The trim removed 4 bases at V and 1 base at J, leaving 12 bases unmatched. Germline values: CDR1 PRHDT, CDR2 FYEKMQ (reference sequence). This CDR3 spans 17 amino acids.

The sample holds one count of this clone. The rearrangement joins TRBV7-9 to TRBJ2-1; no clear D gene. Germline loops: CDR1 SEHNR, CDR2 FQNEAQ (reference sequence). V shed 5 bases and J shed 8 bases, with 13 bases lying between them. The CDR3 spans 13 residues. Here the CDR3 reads CASSPPPSDEQFF. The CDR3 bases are TGTGCCAGCAGCCCACCCCCGAGCGATGAGCAGTTCTTC.

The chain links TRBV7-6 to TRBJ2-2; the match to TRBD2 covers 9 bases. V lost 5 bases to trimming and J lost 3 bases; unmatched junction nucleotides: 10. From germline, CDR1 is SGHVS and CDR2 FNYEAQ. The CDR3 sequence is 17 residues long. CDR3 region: CASSPSAGGRDTGELFF. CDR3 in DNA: TGTGCCAGCAGCCCGAGCGCGGGAGGGCGTGACACCGGGGAGCTGTTTTTT.

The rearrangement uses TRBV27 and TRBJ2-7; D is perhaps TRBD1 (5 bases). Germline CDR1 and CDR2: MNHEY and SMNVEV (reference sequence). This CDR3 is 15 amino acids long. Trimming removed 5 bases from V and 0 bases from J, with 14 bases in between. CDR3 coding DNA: TGTGCCAGCAGTCCTGCAGGGTTTCCCTCCTACGAGCAGTACTTC. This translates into CASSPAGFPSYEQYF.

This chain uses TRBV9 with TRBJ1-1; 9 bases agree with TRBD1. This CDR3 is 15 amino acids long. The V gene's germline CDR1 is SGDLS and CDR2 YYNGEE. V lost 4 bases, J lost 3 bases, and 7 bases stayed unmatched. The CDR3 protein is CASSTQRTGDTEAFF. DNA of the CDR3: TGTGCCAGCAGCACCCAGAGGACAGGGGACACTGAAGCTTTCTTT. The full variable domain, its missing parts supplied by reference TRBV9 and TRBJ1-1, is DSGVTQTPKHLITATGQRVTLRCSPRSGDLSVYWYQQSLDQGLQFLIQYYNGEERAKGNILERFSAQQFPDLHSELNLSSLELGDSALYFCASSTQRTGDTEAFFGQGTRLTVV.

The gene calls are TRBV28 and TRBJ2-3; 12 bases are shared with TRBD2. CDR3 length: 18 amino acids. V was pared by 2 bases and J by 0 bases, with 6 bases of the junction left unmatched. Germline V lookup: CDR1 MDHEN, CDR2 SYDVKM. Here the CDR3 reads CASSLKASGGESTDTQYF. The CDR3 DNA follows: TGTGCCAGCAGTTTAAAGGCTAGCGGGGGGGAAAGCACAGATACGCAGTATTTT. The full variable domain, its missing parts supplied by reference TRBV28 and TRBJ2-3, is DVKVTQSSRYLVKRTGEKVFLECVQDMDHENMFWYRQDPGLGLRLIYFSYDVKMKEKGDIPEGYSVSREKKERFSLILESASTNQTSMYLCASSLKASGGESTDTQYFGPGTRLTVL.

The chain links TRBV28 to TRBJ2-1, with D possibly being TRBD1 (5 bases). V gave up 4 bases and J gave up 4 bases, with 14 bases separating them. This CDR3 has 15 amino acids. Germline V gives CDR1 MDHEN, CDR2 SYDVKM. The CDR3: CASSSKPQGYNEQFF. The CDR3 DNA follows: TGTGCCAGCAGTTCCAAACCCCAGGGTTACAATGAGCAGTTCTTC.

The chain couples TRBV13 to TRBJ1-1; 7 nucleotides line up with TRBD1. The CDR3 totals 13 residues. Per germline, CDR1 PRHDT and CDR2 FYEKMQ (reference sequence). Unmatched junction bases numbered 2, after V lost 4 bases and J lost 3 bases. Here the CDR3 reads CASSSGGDTEAFF. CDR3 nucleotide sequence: TGTGCCAGCAGCTCAGGGGGGGACACTGAAGCTTTCTTT. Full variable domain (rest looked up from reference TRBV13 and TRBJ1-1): AAGVIQSPRHLIKEKRETATLKCYPIPRHDTVYWYQQGPGQDPQFLISFYEKMQSDKGSIPDRFSAQQFSDYHSELNMSSLELGDSALYFCASSSGGDTEAFFGQGTRLTVV.

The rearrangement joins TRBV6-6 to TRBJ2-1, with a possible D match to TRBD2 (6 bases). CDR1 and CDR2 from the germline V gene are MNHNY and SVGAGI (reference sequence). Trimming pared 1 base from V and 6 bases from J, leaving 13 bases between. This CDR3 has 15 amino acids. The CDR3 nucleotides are TGTGCCAGCAGTTACTTAGCGGTAGGCGGCAATGAGCAGTTCTTC. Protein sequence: CASSYLAVGGNEQFF.

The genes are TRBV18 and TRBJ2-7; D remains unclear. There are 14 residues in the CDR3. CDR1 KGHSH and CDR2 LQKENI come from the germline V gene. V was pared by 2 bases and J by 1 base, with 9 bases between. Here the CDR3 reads CASSPSSLSYEQYF. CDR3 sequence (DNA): TGTGCCAGCTCACCATCCAGTTTGTCCTACGAGCAGTACTTC.

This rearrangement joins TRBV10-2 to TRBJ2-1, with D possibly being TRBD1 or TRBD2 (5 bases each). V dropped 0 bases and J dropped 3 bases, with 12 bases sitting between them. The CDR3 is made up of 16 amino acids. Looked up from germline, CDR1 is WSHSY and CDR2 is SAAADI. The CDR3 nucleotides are TGCGCCAGCAGTGAGTCTTACGGGGCAGGCTACAATGAGCAGTTCTTC. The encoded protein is CASSESYGAGYNEQFF.

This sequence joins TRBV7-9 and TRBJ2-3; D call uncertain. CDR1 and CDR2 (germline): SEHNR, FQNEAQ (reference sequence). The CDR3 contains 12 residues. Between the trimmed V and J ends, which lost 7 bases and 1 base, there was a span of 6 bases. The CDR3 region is CASIKGTDTQYF. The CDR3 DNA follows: TGTGCCAGCATCAAGGGCACAGATACGCAGTATTTT.

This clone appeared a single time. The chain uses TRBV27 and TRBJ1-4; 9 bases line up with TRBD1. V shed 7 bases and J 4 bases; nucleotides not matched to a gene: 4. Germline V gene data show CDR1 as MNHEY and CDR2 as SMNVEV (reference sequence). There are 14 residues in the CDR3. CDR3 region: CASTLTGGNEKLFF. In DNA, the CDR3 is TGTGCCAGCACTTTGACAGGGGGTAATGAAAAACTGTTTTTT.

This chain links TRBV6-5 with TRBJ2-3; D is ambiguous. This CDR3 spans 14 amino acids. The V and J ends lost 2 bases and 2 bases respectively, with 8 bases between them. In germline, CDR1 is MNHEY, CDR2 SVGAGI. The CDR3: CASSYVGNTDTQYF. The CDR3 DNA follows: TGTGCCAGCAGTTACGTGGGAAACACAGATACGCAGTATTTT.

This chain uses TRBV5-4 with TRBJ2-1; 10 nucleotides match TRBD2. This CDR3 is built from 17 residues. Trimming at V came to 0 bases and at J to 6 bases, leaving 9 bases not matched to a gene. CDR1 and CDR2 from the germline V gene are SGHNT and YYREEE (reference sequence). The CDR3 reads CASSLVGAGGQGNEQFF. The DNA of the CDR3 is TGTGCCAGCAGCTTGGTCGGAGCGGGGGGGCAAGGCAATGAGCAGTTCTTC.

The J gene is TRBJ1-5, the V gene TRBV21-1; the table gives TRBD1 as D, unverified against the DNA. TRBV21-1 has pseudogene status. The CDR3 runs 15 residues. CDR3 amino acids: CASSTRTDGNQPQHF. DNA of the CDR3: TGTGCCAGCAGCACGAGGACAGACGGCAATCAGCCCCAGCATTTT.

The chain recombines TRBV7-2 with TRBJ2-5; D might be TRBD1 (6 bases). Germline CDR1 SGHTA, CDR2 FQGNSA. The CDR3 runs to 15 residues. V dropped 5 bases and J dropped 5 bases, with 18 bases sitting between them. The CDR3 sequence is CASSLDSPRGETQYF. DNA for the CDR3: TGTGCCAGCAGCCTGGACAGTCCTAGAGGGGAGACCCAGTACTTC.

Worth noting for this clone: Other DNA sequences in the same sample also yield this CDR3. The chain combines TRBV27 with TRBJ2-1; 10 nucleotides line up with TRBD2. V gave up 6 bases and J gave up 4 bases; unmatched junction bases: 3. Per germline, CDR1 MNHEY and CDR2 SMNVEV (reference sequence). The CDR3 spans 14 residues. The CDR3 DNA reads TGTGCCAGCAGGAGACTAGCGGGTTACAATGAGCAGTTCTTC. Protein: CASRRLAGYNEQFF.

CDR3 loop: CASSQAGAWQPQHF. The CDR3 nucleotides read TGCGCCAGCAGCCAAGCTGGGGCATGGCAGCCCCAGCATTTT. J is TRBJ1-5 and V is TRBV4-1; D may be TRBD1 (5 bases). Germline V gene lookup returns CDR1 MGHRA and CDR2 YSYEKL. With 1 base removed from V and 7 bases from J, the gap between germline ends came to 11 bases. This CDR3 region has 14 residues.

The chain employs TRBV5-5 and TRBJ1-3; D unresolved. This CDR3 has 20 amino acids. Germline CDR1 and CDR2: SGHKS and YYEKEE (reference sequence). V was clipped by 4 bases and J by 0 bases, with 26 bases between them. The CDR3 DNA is TGTGCCAGCAGCCCAGAGTGGCTTTCTACCGTCCTTCTCTCTGGAAACACCATATATTTT. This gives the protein CASSPEWLSTVLLSGNTIYF.

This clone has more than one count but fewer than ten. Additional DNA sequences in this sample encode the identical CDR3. The CDR3 region has the DNA TGTGCCAGCAGTCCACAGGGCACCGGGGAGCTGTTTTTT. Translation gives CASSPQGTGELFF. The V call is TRBV2, the J call TRBJ2-2; D is possibly TRBD1 (6 bases). This CDR3 is built from 13 residues. V was shortened by 5 bases and J by 4 bases, with 8 bases between the two germline ends. Per the germline V gene, CDR1 is SNHLY and CDR2 is FYNNEI.

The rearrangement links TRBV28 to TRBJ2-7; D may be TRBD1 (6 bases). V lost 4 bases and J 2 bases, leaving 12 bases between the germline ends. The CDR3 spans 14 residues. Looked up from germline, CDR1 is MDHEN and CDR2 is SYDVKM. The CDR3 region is CASSYRQAPYEQYF. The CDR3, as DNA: TGTGCCAGCAGTTATCGACAGGCCCCCTACGAGCAGTACTTC.

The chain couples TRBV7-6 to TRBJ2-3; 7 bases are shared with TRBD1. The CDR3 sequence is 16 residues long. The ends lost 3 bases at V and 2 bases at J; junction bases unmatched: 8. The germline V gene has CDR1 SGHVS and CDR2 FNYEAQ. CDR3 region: CASSFEQGMSTDTQYF. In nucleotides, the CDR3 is TGTGCCAGCAGCTTCGAACAGGGGATGTCCACAGATACGCAGTATTTT.

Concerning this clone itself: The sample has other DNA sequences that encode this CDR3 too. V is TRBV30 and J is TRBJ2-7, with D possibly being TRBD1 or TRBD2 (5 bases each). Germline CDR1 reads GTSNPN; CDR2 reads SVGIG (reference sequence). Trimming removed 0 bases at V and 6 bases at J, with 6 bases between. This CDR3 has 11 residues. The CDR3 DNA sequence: TGTGCCTGGAGTGTGGGGGTCGAGCAGTACTTC. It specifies CAWSVGVEQYF.

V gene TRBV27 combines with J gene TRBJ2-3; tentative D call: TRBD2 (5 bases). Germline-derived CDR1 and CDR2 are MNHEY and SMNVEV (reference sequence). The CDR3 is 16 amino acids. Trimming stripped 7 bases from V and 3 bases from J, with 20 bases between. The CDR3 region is CASIPLPAAGTDTQYF. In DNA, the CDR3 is TGTGCCAGCATCCCCTTACCGGCGGCGGGTACAGATACGCAGTATTTT.

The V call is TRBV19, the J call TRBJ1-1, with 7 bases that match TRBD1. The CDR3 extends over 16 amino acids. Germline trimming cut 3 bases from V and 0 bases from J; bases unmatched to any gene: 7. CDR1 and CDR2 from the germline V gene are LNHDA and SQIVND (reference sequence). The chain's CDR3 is CASSMPRQGLNTEAFF. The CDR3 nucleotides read TGTGCCAGTAGTATGCCCCGACAGGGATTGAACACTGAAGCTTTCTTT. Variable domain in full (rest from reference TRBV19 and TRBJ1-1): DGGITQSPKYLFRKEGQNVTLSCEQNLNHDAMYWYRQDPGQGLRLIYYSQIVNDFQKGDIAEGYSVSREKKESFPLTVTSAQKNPTAFYLCASSMPRQGLNTEAFFGQGTRLTVV.